The 24 T cell receptor beta chains listed next were all sequenced from one sample in a study of blood T cell repertoires in COVID-19. Measured with immunoSEQ multiplex PCR; TCRdb has only the in-frame clones, and not every one. Seen here are about 73,000 clones, around four fifths observed once, and the top ten hold approximately 5.3%. What was sequenced was peripheral blood. The receptors shown here come from a man aged 45-60 years with active COVID-19.

The rearrangement joins TRBV19 to TRBJ2-3; the match to TRBD2 covers 7 bases. The CDR3 covers 14 residues. V was pared by 3 bases and J by 1 base, with 1 base of the junction left unmatched. CDR1 is LNHDA, CDR2 SQIVND, per germline (reference sequence). The DNA of the CDR3 is TGTGCCAGTAGTATGGGGGGGGGCACAGATACGCAGTATTTT. Translated, it gives CASSMGGGTDTQYF.

This sequence joins TRBV6-2 or TRBV6-3 and TRBJ2-1; D perhaps matches TRBD2 (6 bases). Germline assignment: CDR1 MNHEY and CDR2 SVGEGT. There are 16 residues in the CDR3. Between the trimmed V and J ends, which lost 5 bases and 0 bases, there was a span of 14 bases. CDR3 nucleotides: TGTGCCAGCAGTCCCCGGGACTGGAGCTCCTACAATGAGCAGTTCTTC. This encodes CASSPRDWSSYNEQFF.

The chain employs TRBV19 and TRBJ1-1; D is unresolved. Germline V lookup: CDR1 LNHDA, CDR2 SQIVND (reference sequence). The V and J ends lost 4 bases and 8 bases respectively, with 8 bases between them. This CDR3 has 11 residues. The CDR3 coding sequence is TGTGCCAGTAGTACCCGCCAGGAAGCTTTCTTT. This codes for CASSTRQEAFF.

This chain links TRBV21-1 with TRBJ2-5; the table gives TRBD2 as D, unverified against the DNA. TRBV21-1 is labeled a pseudogene. The CDR3 has 19 amino acids. The CDR3 region is CASSKRTGGGLAGAQTQYF. CDR3 DNA sequence: TGTGCCAGCAGCAAAAGGACGGGGGGAGGACTAGCGGGAGCCCAGACCCAGTACTTC.

The CDR3 protein is CASSLGVGGRSYEQYF. The DNA of the CDR3 is TGTGCCAGCAGCTTAGGTGTGGGCGGGAGGTCCTACGAGCAGTACTTC. J is TRBJ2-7 and V is TRBV7-2; 8 positions match TRBD2. The CDR3 spans 16 residues. V shed 1 base, J shed 1 base, and the junction held 6 bases outside the gene matches. The germline gives CDR1 SGHTA, CDR2 FQGNSA.

This clone was counted a single time. This chain connects TRBV27 to TRBJ2-7; TRBD2 aligns across 7 bases. The germline gives CDR1 MNHEY, CDR2 SMNVEV (reference sequence). This CDR3 is built from 15 residues. V shed 0 bases and J 3 bases; nucleotides not matched to a gene: 5. DNA of the CDR3: TGTGCCAGCAGTTTATCTACTAGGGAGGGCTACGAGCAGTACTTC. This codes for CASSLSTREGYEQYF.

This chain joins TRBV18 and TRBJ2-3, with TRBD2 matching over 10 bases. V lost 5 bases, J lost 0 bases, and 5 bases stayed unmatched. The CDR3 runs 16 residues. CDR1 and CDR2 from the germline V gene are KGHSH and LQKENI. CDR3 residues: CASSTRSGGSTDTQYF. In nucleotides, the CDR3 is TGTGCCAGCTCAACGCGTAGCGGGGGGAGCACAGATACGCAGTATTTT.

The chain uses TRBV5-1 and TRBJ2-3; perhaps TRBD2 as D (6 bases). The V end lost 4 bases, the J end lost 3 bases, and 21 bases lay between the germline ends. The germline V gene has CDR1 SGHRS and CDR2 YFSETQ. This CDR3 is 17 amino acids long. The CDR3 nucleotides read TGCGCCAGCAGCCAACCTAGAAACGGGAGTTGGACAGATACGCAGTATTTT. Encoded protein: CASSQPRNGSWTDTQYF.

The V call is TRBV19, the J call TRBJ2-3, with TRBD1 matching over 12 bases. The CDR3 extends over 17 amino acids. Germline assignment: CDR1 LNHDA and CDR2 SQIVND (reference sequence). Trimming at V came to 3 bases and at J to 2 bases, leaving 6 bases not matched to a gene. The CDR3 DNA reads as TGTGCCAGTAGTATTAGGGGACAGGGGGCTATCACAGATACGCAGTATTTT. This sequence encodes CASSIRGQGAITDTQYF. The whole variable domain, remainder taken from reference TRBV19 and TRBJ2-3, is DGGITQSPKYLFRKEGQNVTLSCEQNLNHDAMYWYRQDPGQGLRLIYYSQIVNDFQKGDIAEGYSVSREKKESFPLTVTSAQKNPTAFYLCASSIRGQGAITDTQYFGPGTRLTVL.

This clone was detected only a few times. The V gene is TRBV7-9, the J gene TRBJ2-3; TRBD2 is a possible D gene (6 bases). The CDR3 extends over 16 amino acids. Trimming removed 5 bases from V and 2 bases from J, with 17 bases in between. Germline V lookup: CDR1 SEHNR, CDR2 FQNEAQ (reference sequence). CDR3 coding DNA: TGTGCCAGCAGCGACTACGGCGGGGCGATCACAGATACGCAGTATTTT. Encoded protein: CASSDYGGAITDTQYF.

This clone was counted a few times. V is TRBV11-3 and J is TRBJ1-1, with unresolved D. Looked up from germline, CDR1 is SGHNT and CDR2 is YENEEA. The CDR3 has 13 amino acids. The V end was cut by 3 bases, the J end by 1 base, with 6 bases between. CDR3 amino acids: CASSFGGNTEAFF. The DNA for the CDR3 is TGTGCCAGCAGCTTCGGCGGGAACACTGAAGCTTTCTTT.

J is TRBJ2-3 and V is TRBV18, with 11 bases aligning to TRBD2. CDR3 length equals 16 residues. Germline lookup yields CDR1 KGHSH and CDR2 LQKENI. Trimming took 5 bases from V and 3 from J; bases not matched to a gene: 7. The CDR3 loop is CASSLTSGKGTDTQYF. DNA for the CDR3: TGTGCCAGCTCATTGACTAGCGGGAAGGGGACAGATACGCAGTATTTT.

The V gene is TRBV25-1, the J gene TRBJ1-1; 8 nucleotides match TRBD1. Losses at the gene ends were 4 bases for V and 5 bases for J; bases not matched to a gene: 12. The CDR3 has 16 residues. Germline V gene lookup returns CDR1 MGHDK and CDR2 SYGVNS. The CDR3: CASSATQGEGRTEAFF. The CDR3 nucleotides are TGTGCCAGCAGTGCCACACAGGGGGAAGGGAGGACTGAAGCTTTCTTT. Filled out from reference TRBV25-1 and TRBJ1-1, the complete variable domain reads EADIYQTPRYLVIGTGKKITLECSQTMGHDKMYWYQQDPGMELHLIHYSYGVNSTEKGDLSSESTVSRIRTEHFPLTLESARPSHTSQYLCASSATQGEGRTEAFFGQGTRLTVV.

This clone was detected only once. The J gene is TRBJ2-1, the V gene TRBV3-1 (or the pseudogene TRBV3-2), with D unresolved. This CDR3 contains 17 residues. Germline V CDR1 and CDR2: LGHDT, YNNKEL (reference sequence). Trimming removed 1 base from V and 2 bases from J, with 15 bases in between. For the CDR3, the DNA is TGTGCCAGCAGCCAAGTGAGGAGTAGCCGCGCCTACAATGAGCAGTTCTTC. Translation: CASSQVRSSRAYNEQFF.

The rearrangement links TRBV19 to TRBJ2-7; 8 bases fit TRBD2. V shed 5 bases, J shed 1 base, and the junction held 10 bases outside the gene matches. Germline values: CDR1 LNHDA, CDR2 SQIVND (reference sequence). The CDR3 covers 16 residues. In DNA, the CDR3 is TGTGCCAGTAGTCCACTCACTGGCGGGAGGTCCTACGAGCAGTACTTC. This translates into CASSPLTGGRSYEQYF.

This chain uses TRBV28 with TRBJ2-7, with D tentatively TRBD2 (5 bases). The CDR3 is 12 amino acids. Germline V gene data show CDR1 as MDHEN and CDR2 as SYDVKM. The V end was cut by 1 base, the J end by 6 bases, with 7 bases between. The CDR3 coding sequence is TGTGCCAGCAGTTTATTCCGGGGCGAGCAGTACTTC. Its protein product is CASSLFRGEQYF.

This chain links TRBV5-1 with TRBJ2-7; weak D call: TRBD2 (6 bases). This CDR3 has 15 amino acids. V was clipped by 0 bases and J by 0 bases, with 10 bases between them. Germline-derived CDR1 and CDR2 are SGHRS and YFSETQ. DNA of the CDR3: TGCGCCAGCAGCTTGGGGGACTGGAGCTCCTACGAGCAGTACTTC. Its translation: CASSLGDWSSYEQYF.

V usage is TRBV19 and J usage is TRBJ2-5, with 10 bases that match TRBD2. The CDR3 has 12 residues. Unmatched junction bases numbered 0, after V lost 6 bases and J lost 5 bases. The germline V gene encodes CDR1 LNHDA and CDR2 SQIVND (reference sequence). As DNA, the CDR3 is TGTGCCAGTAGACTAGCGGGGGAGACCCAGTACTTC. Amino acid sequence: CASRLAGETQYF.

The chain recombines TRBV11-2 with TRBJ2-3; D unresolved. The germline V gene has CDR1 SGHAT and CDR2 FQNNGV. The length of the CDR3 is 13 residues. Deletions cut 2 bases from V and 1 base from J, with 4 bases between. The CDR3 reads CASSLYGTDTQYF. CDR3 sequence (DNA): TGTGCCAGCAGCTTATATGGCACAGATACGCAGTATTTT.

V is TRBV12-5 and J is TRBJ2-5; D ambiguous. Trimming stripped 5 bases from V and 5 bases from J, with 12 bases between. Germline V CDR1 and CDR2: LGHNT, FRNRAP. The CDR3 is 13 amino acids. The CDR3 region has the DNA TGTGCTAGTGGTCCCCCTCCCGGGGAGACCCAGTACTTC. It yields the protein CASGPPPGETQYF.

The chain employs TRBV20-1 and TRBJ2-6; 9 bases match TRBD2. V was clipped by 3 bases and J by 0 bases; unmatched bases: 6. The length of the CDR3 is 17 residues. The V gene's germline CDR1 is DFQATT and CDR2 SNEGSKA (reference sequence). CDR3 in amino acids: CSASVRRGGSGANVLTF. The CDR3 DNA sequence: TGCAGTGCTAGTGTCCGGCGGGGGGGCTCTGGGGCCAACGTCCTGACTTTC.

V gene TRBV3-1 (or the pseudogene TRBV3-2) combines with J gene TRBJ2-7; TRBD2 aligns across 12 bases. Losses at the gene ends were 1 base for V and 1 base for J; bases not matched to a gene: 8. CDR1 is LGHDT, CDR2 YNNKEL, per germline (reference sequence). This CDR3 is 18 amino acids long. CDR3 sequence reads: CASSQVLAGGGESYEQYF. The CDR3, as DNA: TGTGCCAGCAGCCAAGTTCTAGCGGGAGGGGGTGAGTCCTACGAGCAGTACTTC.

V is TRBV5-6 and J is TRBJ2-7; D is undetermined. This CDR3 has 14 amino acids. Trimming stripped 0 bases from V and 9 bases from J, with 16 bases between. CDR1 is SGHDT and CDR2 is YYEEEE in the germline V gene. CDR3 sequence reads: CASSLGRLFLGQYF. The CDR3 nucleotides read TGTGCCAGCAGCTTGGGCAGATTGTTCCTTGGGCAGTACTTC.

This clone has a handful of counts. This rearrangement joins TRBV5-8 to TRBJ1-6; no clear D. This CDR3 contains 13 residues. Looked up from germline, CDR1 is SGHTS and CDR2 is YDEGEE. Trimming shortened V by 3 bases and J by 7 bases, and 8 bases separated the two germline ends. The CDR3 DNA sequence: TGTGCCAGCAGCTCCAGAGGGAATTCACCCCTCCACTTT. The encoded protein is CASSSRGNSPLHF.